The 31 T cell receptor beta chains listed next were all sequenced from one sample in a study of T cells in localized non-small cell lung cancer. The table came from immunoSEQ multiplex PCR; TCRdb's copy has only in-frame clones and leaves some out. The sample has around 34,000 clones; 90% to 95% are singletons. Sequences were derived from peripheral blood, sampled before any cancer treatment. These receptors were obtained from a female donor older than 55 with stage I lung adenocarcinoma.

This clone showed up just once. The CDR3 nucleotides are TGCGCCAGCAGCCAAGTTGCTGACTACGAGCAGTACGTC. Translation: CASSQVADYEQYV. The chain joins TRBV4-3 to TRBJ2-7; D is ambiguous. This CDR3 contains 13 residues. Trimming removed 1 base from V and 3 bases from J, with 7 bases in between. Germline values: CDR1 LGHNA, CDR2 YSLEER.

This chain's CDR3 is CAWSAWRGLNTGELFF. CDR3 bases: TGTGCCTGGAGTGCATGGCGAGGGTTGAACACCGGGGAGCTGTTTTTT. V usage is TRBV30 and J usage is TRBJ2-2, with D possibly TRBD2 on 5 matching bases. Germline V gene data show CDR1 as GTSNPN and CDR2 as SVGIG (reference sequence). Trimming removed 1 base at V and 1 base at J, with 13 bases between. The CDR3 covers 16 residues.

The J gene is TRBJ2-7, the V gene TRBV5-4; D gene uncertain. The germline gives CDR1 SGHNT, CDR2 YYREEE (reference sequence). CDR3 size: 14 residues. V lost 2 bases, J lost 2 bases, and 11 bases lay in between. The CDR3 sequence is CASSFFTTPYEQYF. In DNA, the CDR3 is TGTGCCAGCAGCTTTTTTACCACCCCCTACGAGCAGTACTTC.

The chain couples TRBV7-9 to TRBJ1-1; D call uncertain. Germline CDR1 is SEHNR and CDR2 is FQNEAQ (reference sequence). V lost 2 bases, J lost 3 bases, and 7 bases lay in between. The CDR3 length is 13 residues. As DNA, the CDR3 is TGTGCCAGCAGCTTACGCGGCGACACTGAAGCTTTCTTT. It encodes CASSLRGDTEAFF.

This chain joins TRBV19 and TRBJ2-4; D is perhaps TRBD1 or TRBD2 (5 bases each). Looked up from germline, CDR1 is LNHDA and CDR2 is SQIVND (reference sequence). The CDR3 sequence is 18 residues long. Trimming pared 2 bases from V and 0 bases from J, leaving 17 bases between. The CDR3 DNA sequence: TGTGCCAGTAGTATAATTACGGGGACGGAACTAGCCAAAAACATTCAGTACTTC. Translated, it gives CASSIITGTELAKNIQYF.

The CDR3 DNA reads as TGTGCCAGCAGCTTCCGGGCGCAGGGGAACACCATATATTTT. Protein: CASSFRAQGNTIYF. V usage is TRBV9 and J usage is TRBJ1-3, with TRBD1 as a possible D gene (6 bases). The V end lost 4 bases, the J end lost 7 bases, and 15 bases lay between the germline ends. Germline V CDR1 and CDR2: SGDLS, YYNGEE. The CDR3 consists of 14 residues.

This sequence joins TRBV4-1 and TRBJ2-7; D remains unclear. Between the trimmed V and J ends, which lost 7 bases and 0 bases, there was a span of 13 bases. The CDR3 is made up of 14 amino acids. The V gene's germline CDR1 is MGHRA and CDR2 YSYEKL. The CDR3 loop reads CASTPVRFSYEQYF. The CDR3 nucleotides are TGCGCCAGCACCCCGGTGCGGTTCTCCTACGAGCAGTACTTC.

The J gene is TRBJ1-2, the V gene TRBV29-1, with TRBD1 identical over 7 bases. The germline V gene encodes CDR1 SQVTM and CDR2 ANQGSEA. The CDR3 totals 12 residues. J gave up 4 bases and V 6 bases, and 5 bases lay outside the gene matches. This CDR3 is CSVPTGPYGYTF. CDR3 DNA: TGCAGCGTCCCGACAGGGCCCTATGGCTACACCTTC.

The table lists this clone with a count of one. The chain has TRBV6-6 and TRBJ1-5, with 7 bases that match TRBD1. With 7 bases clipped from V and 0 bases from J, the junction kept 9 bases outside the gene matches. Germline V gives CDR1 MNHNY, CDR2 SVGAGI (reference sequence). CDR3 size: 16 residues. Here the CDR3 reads CASTPGQFHSNQPQHF. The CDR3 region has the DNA TGTGCCAGCACCCCGGGACAGTTTCATAGCAATCAGCCCCAGCATTTT.

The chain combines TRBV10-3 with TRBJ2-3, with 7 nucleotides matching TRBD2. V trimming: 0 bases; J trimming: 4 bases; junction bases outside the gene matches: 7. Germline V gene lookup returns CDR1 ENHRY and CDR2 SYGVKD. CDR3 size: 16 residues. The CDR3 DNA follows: TGTGCCATCAGTGAGTCCGAGACTAGCCGGCCAGATACGCAGTATTTT. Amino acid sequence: CAISESETSRPDTQYF.

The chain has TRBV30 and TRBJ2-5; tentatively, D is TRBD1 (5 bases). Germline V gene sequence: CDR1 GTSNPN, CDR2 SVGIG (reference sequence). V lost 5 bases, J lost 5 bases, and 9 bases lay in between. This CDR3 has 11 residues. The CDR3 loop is CAWANRETQYF. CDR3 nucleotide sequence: TGTGCCTGGGCAAACAGGGAGACCCAGTACTTC.

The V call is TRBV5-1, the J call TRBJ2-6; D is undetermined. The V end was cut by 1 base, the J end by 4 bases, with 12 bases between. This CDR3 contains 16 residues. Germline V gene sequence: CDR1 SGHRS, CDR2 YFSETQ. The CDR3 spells CASSLLAVAGANVLTF. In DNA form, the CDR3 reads TGCGCCAGCAGCTTGCTGGCAGTGGCCGGGGCCAACGTCCTGACTTTC.

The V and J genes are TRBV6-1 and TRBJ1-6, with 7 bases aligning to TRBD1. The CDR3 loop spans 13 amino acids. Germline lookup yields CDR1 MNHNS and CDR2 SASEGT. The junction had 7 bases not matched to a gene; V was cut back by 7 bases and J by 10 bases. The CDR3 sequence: CASIGTVWSPLHF. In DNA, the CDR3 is TGTGCCAGCATCGGGACAGTGTGGTCACCCCTCCACTTT.

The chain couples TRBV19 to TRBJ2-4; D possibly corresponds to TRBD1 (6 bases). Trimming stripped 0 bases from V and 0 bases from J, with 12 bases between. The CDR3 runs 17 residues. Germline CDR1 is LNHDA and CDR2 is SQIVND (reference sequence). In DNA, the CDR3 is TGTGCCAGTAGTATAGAGCTCAGGGACACAGCCAAAAACATTCAGTACTTC. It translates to CASSIELRDTAKNIQYF.

The CDR3 is CASSLGGQGGYGYTF. CDR3 nucleotide sequence: TGTGCCAGCAGCTTAGGTGGACAGGGGGGCTATGGCTACACCTTC. This chain connects TRBV7-2 to TRBJ1-2, with TRBD1 matching over 10 bases. The trim removed 1 base at V and 4 bases at J, leaving 3 bases unmatched. The CDR3 has 15 residues. Germline-derived CDR1 and CDR2 are SGHTA and FQGNSA.

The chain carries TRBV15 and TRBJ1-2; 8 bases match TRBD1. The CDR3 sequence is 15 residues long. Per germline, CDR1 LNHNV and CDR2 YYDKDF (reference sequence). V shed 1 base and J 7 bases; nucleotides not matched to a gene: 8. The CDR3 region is CATSRGGRGLFGYTF. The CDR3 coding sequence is TGTGCCACCAGCAGAGGCGGCAGGGGGCTGTTTGGCTACACCTTC. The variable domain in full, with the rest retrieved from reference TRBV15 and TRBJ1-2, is DAMVIQNPRYQVTQFGKPVTLSCSQTLNHNVMYWYQQKSSQAPKLLFHYYDKDFNNEADTPDNFQSRRPNTSFCFLDIRSPGLGDTAMYLCATSRGGRGLFGYTFGSGTRLTVV.

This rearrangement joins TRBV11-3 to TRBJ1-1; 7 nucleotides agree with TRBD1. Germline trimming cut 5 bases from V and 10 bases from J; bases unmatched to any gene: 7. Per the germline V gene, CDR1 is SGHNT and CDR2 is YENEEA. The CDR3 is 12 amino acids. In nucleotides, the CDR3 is TGTGCCAGCAGCGACACCAGGGGGAGAGCTTTCTTT. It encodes CASSDTRGRAFF.

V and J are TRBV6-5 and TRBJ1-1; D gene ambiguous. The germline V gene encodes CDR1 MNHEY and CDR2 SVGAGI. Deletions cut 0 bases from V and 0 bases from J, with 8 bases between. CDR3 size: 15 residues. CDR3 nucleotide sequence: TGTGCCAGCAGTTACTCGACTAGTGTGAACACTGAAGCTTTCTTT. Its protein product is CASSYSTSVNTEAFF.

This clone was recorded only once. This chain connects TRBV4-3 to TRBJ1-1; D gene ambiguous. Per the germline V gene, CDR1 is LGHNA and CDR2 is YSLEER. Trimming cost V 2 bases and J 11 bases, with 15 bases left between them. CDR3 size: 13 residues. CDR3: CASSQTKGVGAFF. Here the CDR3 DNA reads TGCGCCAGCAGCCAAACGAAAGGAGTCGGGGCTTTCTTT.

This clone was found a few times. CDR3 sequence reads: CASSEVGVWNEKLFF. CDR3 bases: TGTGCCAGCAGTGAAGTTGGTGTCTGGAATGAAAAACTGTTTTTT. J is TRBJ1-4 and V is TRBV6-1, with D unclear. The CDR3 is made up of 15 amino acids. CDR1 is MNHNS and CDR2 is SASEGT in the germline V gene. Between the trimmed V and J ends, which lost 1 base and 5 bases, there was a span of 11 bases.

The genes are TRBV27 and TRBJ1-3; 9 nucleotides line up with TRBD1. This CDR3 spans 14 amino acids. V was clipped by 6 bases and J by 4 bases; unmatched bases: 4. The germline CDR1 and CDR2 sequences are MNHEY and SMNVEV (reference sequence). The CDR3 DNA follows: TGTGCCAGCAGCGGGACAGGGATCGGAAACACCATATATTTT. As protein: CASSGTGIGNTIYF.

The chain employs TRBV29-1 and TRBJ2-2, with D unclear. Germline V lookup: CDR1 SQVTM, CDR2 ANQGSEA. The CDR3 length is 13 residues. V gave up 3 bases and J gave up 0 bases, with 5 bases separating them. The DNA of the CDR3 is TGCAGCGTTGAGCGAACGAACACCGGGGAGCTGTTTTTT. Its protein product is CSVERTNTGELFF.

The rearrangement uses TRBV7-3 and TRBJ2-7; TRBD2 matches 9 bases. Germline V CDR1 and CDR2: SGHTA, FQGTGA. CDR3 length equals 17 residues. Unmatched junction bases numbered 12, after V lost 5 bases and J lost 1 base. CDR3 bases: TGTGCCAGCAGCCCCGTAGCGGGGGCGATCCTATCCTACGAGCAGTACTTC. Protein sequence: CASSPVAGAILSYEQYF.

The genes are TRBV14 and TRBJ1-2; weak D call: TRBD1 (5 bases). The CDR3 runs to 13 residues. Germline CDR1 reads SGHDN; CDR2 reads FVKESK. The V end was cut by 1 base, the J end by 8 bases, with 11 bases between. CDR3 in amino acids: CASSQVGTRGYTF. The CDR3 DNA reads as TGTGCCAGCAGCCAAGTGGGGACTAGGGGCTACACCTTC.

CDR3 sequence: CASSYSDGLIEKLFF. CDR3 DNA: TGTGCCAGCAGTTACTCCGACGGACTGATTGAAAAACTGTTTTTT. The chain combines TRBV6-5 with TRBJ1-4; no clear D gene. This CDR3 has 15 residues. The germline CDR1 and CDR2 sequences are MNHEY and SVGAGI. Deletions cut 0 bases from V and 7 bases from J, with 12 bases between.

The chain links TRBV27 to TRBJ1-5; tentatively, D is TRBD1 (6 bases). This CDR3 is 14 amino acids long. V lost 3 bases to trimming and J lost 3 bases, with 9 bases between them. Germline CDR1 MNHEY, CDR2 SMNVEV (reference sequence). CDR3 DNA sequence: TGTGCCAGCAGTTTCGGACAGACCAATCAGCCCCAGCATTTT. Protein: CASSFGQTNQPQHF.

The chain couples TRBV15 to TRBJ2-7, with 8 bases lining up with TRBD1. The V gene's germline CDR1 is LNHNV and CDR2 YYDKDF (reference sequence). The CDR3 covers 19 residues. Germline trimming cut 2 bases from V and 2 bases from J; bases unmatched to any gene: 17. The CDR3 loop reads CATSRSHSGAGTGTYEQYF. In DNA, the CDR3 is TGTGCCACCAGCAGATCCCATAGTGGAGCCGGGACAGGAACCTACGAGCAGTACTTC.

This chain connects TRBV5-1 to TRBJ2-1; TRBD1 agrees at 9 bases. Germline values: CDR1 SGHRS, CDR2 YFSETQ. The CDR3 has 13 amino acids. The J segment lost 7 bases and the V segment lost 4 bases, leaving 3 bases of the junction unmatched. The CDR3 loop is CASSPGQGNEQFF. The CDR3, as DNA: TGCGCCAGCAGCCCGGGACAGGGTAATGAGCAGTTCTTC. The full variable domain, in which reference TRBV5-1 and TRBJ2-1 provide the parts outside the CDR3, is KAGVTQTPRYLIKTRGQQVTLSCSPISGHRSVSWYQQTPGQGLQFLFEYFSETQRNKGNFPGRFSGRQFSNSRSEMNVSTLELGDSALYLCASSPGQGNEQFFGPGTRLTVL.

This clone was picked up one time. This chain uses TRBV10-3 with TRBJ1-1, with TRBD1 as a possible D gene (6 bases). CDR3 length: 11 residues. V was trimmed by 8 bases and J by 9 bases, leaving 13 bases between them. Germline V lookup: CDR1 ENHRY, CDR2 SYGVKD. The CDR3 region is CAIERGGQAFF. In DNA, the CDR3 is TGTGCCATCGAGAGGGGGGGACAAGCTTTCTTT.

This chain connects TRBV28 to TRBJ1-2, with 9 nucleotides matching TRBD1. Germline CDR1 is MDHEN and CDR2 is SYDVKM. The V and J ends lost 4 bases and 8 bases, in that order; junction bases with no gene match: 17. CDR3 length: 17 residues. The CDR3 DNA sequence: TGTGCCAGCAGTTCTCCCCTCACAGGGGGCGCGCCTCGGGGCTACACCTTC. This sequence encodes CASSSPLTGGAPRGYTF.

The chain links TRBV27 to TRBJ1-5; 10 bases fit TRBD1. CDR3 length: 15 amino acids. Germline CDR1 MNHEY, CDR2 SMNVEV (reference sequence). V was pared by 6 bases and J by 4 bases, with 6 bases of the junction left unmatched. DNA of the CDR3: TGTGCCAGCAGCAGGACAGGGGGTGATAATCAGCCCCAGCATTTT. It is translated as CASSRTGGDNQPQHF.